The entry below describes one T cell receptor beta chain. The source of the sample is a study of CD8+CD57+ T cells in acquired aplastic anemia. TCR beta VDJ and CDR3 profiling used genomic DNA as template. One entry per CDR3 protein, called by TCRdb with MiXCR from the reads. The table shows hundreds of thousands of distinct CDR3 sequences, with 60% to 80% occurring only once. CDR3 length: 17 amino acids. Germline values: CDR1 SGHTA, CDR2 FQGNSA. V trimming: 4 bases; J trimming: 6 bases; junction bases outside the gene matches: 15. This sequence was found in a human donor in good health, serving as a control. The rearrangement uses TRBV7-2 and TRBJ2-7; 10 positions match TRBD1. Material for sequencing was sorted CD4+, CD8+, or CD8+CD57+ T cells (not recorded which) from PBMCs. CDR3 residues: CASSSPLRQGAYGEQYF. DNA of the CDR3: TGTGCCAGCAGCTCCCCTCTCCGACAGGGGGCTTATGGCGAGCAGTACTTC. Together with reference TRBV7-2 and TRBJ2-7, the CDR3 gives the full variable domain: GAGVSQSPSNKVTEKGKDVELRCDPISGHTALYWYRQSLGQGLEFLIYFQGNSAPDKSGLPSDRFSAERTGGSVSTLTIQRTQQEDSAVYLCASSSPLRQGAYGEQYFGPGTRLTVT.